This passage covers 20 T cell receptor beta chains from one sample sequenced in a study of shared clonotypes between healthy human individuals. Clones were read by immunoSEQ multiplex PCR, and TCRdb kept only the in-frame ones, dropping some. The sample has roughly 1,500,000 clones; around 98% are singletons. What was sequenced was naive CD4+ T cells sorted from blood. Subset noted: CD45RA+ positively selected. These receptors were taken from a man younger than 40 in good health.

The CDR3 here is CASSATTSGTYEQYF. The CDR3 DNA reads TGCGCCAGCAGTGCGACGACTAGCGGAACCTACGAGCAGTACTTC. The chain combines TRBV10-2 with TRBJ2-7, with 9 positions matching TRBD2. The CDR3 extends over 15 amino acids. Germline lookup yields CDR1 WSHSY and CDR2 SAAADI. The ends lost 4 bases at V and 2 bases at J; junction bases unmatched: 6.

V usage is TRBV5-1 and J usage is TRBJ2-7, with 12 bases identical to TRBD2. CDR1 and CDR2 (germline): SGHRS, YFSETQ. The CDR3 totals 14 residues. J was trimmed by 7 bases and V by 0 bases; bases with no gene match: 2. Here the CDR3 DNA reads TGCGCCAGCAGCTTGGCAGGACTAGCGGGAGAGCAGTACTTC. Its protein product is CASSLAGLAGEQYF.

This rearrangement joins TRBV28 to TRBJ1-5; D gene ambiguous. V was clipped by 5 bases and J by 0 bases, with 17 bases between them. Germline CDR1 is MDHEN and CDR2 is SYDVKM. The CDR3 extends over 17 amino acids. The chain's CDR3 is CASSPRLAVNSNQPQHF. CDR3 DNA: TGTGCCAGCAGTCCGAGGTTGGCAGTTAATAGCAATCAGCCCCAGCATTTT. Together with reference TRBV28 and TRBJ1-5, the CDR3 gives the full variable domain: DVKVTQSSRYLVKRTGEKVFLECVQDMDHENMFWYRQDPGLGLRLIYFSYDVKMKEKGDIPEGYSVSREKKERFSLILESASTNQTSMYLCASSPRLAVNSNQPQHFGDGTRLSIL.

This clone was picked up one time. The chain has TRBV14 and TRBJ2-1; a possible D gene is TRBD2 (6 bases). Germline CDR1 is SGHDN and CDR2 is FVKESK. V shed 0 bases and J shed 4 bases, with 13 bases lying between them. This CDR3 region has 16 residues. CDR3 sequence reads: CASSQEFGGGYNEQFF. In nucleotides, the CDR3 is TGTGCCAGCAGCCAAGAGTTCGGGGGAGGATACAATGAGCAGTTCTTC.

This chain's CDR3 is CASSARQVGDTQYF. CDR3 in DNA: TGTGCCAGCAGCGCTCGACAGGTCGGAGATACGCAGTATTTT. The genes are TRBV7-2 and TRBJ2-3; weak D call: TRBD1 (6 bases). The V end was cut by 5 bases, the J end by 5 bases, with 14 bases between. This CDR3 comprises 14 residues. The V gene's germline CDR1 is SGHTA and CDR2 FQGNSA. Complete variable domain (other parts from reference TRBV7-2 and TRBJ2-3): GAGVSQSPSNKVTEKGKDVELRCDPISGHTALYWYRQSLGQGLEFLIYFQGNSAPDKSGLPSDRFSAERTGGSVSTLTIQRTQQEDSAVYLCASSARQVGDTQYFGPGTRLTVL.

This chain joins TRBV14 and TRBJ1-2; D may be TRBD1 (5 bases). The CDR3 length is 13 residues. The germline gives CDR1 SGHDN, CDR2 FVKESK. Trimming removed 0 bases at V and 7 bases at J, with 9 bases between. The CDR3 spells CASSQDWRGGYTF. The CDR3 DNA reads as TGTGCCAGCAGCCAAGATTGGAGGGGTGGCTACACCTTC.

The rearrangement links TRBV5-1 to TRBJ2-1, with a weak D call TRBD1 (7 bases). Germline V CDR1 and CDR2: SGHRS, YFSETQ. V gave up 6 bases and J gave up 7 bases, with 14 bases separating them. The CDR3 covers 13 residues. The DNA of the CDR3 is TGCGCCAGCAATTCAGGGGGGAGGAATGAGCAGTTCTTC. Its protein product is CASNSGGRNEQFF.

This chain uses TRBV5-1 with TRBJ2-2; either TRBD1 or TRBD2 may fit D (6 bases each). The CDR3 is 16 amino acids. Trimming took 4 bases from V and 2 from J, leaving 15 bases between them. The germline V gene has CDR1 SGHRS and CDR2 YFSETQ. CDR3 nucleotide sequence: TGCGCCAGCAGCCCGCCCGGGGGCGTAAACACCGGGGAGCTGTTTTTT. Translation gives CASSPPGGVNTGELFF.

This clone was seen once. The chain is built from TRBV11-2 and TRBJ2-4; possibly TRBD2 for D (5 bases). The CDR3 extends over 13 amino acids. The V and J ends lost 3 bases and 7 bases respectively, with 10 bases between them. Germline V gene data show CDR1 as SGHAT and CDR2 as FQNNGV. The CDR3 here is CASSLEEGNIQYF. CDR3 DNA: TGTGCCAGCAGCTTGGAAGAGGGCAACATTCAGTACTTC.

This sequence joins TRBV28 and TRBJ2-3; 9 positions agree with TRBD2. Trimming took 5 bases from V and 8 from J; bases not matched to a gene: 14. The CDR3 has 16 residues. Germline assignment: CDR1 MDHEN and CDR2 SYDVKM. The CDR3 DNA sequence: TGTGCCAGCAGTCCTCCCGGACTAGCGCCCTCCGGTACGCAGTATTTT. Its protein product is CASSPPGLAPSGTQYF. Based on the CDR3 plus reference TRBV28 and TRBJ2-3, the full variable domain is DVKVTQSSRYLVKRTGEKVFLECVQDMDHENMFWYRQDPGLGLRLIYFSYDVKMKEKGDIPEGYSVSREKKERFSLILESASTNQTSMYLCASSPPGLAPSGTQYFGPGTRLTVL.

The rearrangement uses TRBV6-5 and TRBJ1-1; D possibly corresponds to TRBD1 (5 bases). The CDR3 totals 15 residues. CDR1 is MNHEY, CDR2 SVGAGI, per germline. Deletions cut 0 bases from V and 5 bases from J, with 13 bases between. CDR3 sequence (DNA): TGTGCCAGCAGTTACTCGGCCGGGGGTGGTACTGAAGCTTTCTTT. Translating it yields CASSYSAGGGTEAFF.

The genes are TRBV9 and TRBJ1-2; D gene ambiguous. This CDR3 contains 14 residues. The germline V and J ends were trimmed by 0 bases and 7 bases, with 13 bases remaining between them. Germline-derived CDR1 and CDR2 are SGDLS and YYNGEE. The CDR3 DNA follows: TGTGCCAGCAGCGTAGGTTCGAGTTCTGGTGGCTACACCTTC. Its protein product is CASSVGSSSGGYTF. Using reference TRBV9 and TRBJ1-2 for the parts outside the CDR3, the full variable domain is DSGVTQTPKHLITATGQRVTLRCSPRSGDLSVYWYQQSLDQGLQFLIQYYNGEERAKGNILERFSAQQFPDLHSELNLSSLELGDSALYFCASSVGSSSGGYTFGSGTRLTVV.

The rearrangement uses TRBV27 and TRBJ2-3, with D maybe TRBD1 (5 bases). Trimming shortened V by 2 bases and J by 6 bases, and 9 bases separated the two germline ends. The CDR3 is 13 residues long. Germline CDR1 and CDR2: MNHEY and SMNVEV (reference sequence). CDR3 amino acids: CASSLGKGDTQYF. The CDR3, as DNA: TGTGCCAGCAGTTTAGGAAAGGGGGATACGCAGTATTTT.

This chain connects TRBV18 to TRBJ1-2, with unresolved D. Germline values: CDR1 KGHSH, CDR2 LQKENI. The CDR3 is 16 amino acids. V lost 6 bases to trimming and J lost 0 bases, with 17 bases between them. CDR3 protein: CASSGMMGVTNYGYTF. The CDR3 DNA sequence: TGTGCCAGCTCGGGAATGATGGGTGTTACTAACTATGGCTACACCTTC.

The chain recombines TRBV7-3 with TRBJ1-3, with D unresolved. Germline CDR1 SGHTA, CDR2 FQGTGA. The CDR3 runs 17 residues. Trimming stripped 0 bases from V and 0 bases from J, with 12 bases between. DNA of the CDR3: TGTGCCAGCAGCTTAACGGCACCCGGAACCTCTGGAAACACCATATATTTT. This translates into CASSLTAPGTSGNTIYF.

The chain links TRBV13 to TRBJ2-7; TRBD2 matches at 15 bases. The CDR3 extends over 19 amino acids. Trimming took 5 bases from V and 2 from J; bases not matched to a gene: 13. Germline CDR1 is PRHDT and CDR2 is FYEKMQ (reference sequence). The CDR3 here is CASSIRTSGRAISTYEQYF. The CDR3 nucleotides are TGTGCCAGCAGCATCCGGACTAGCGGGAGGGCTATTAGTACCTACGAGCAGTACTTC.

The chain employs TRBV7-9 and TRBJ1-1, with unresolved D. The CDR3 runs 13 residues. Germline V gene data show CDR1 as SEHNR and CDR2 as FQNEAQ (reference sequence). Trimming removed 5 bases from V and 4 bases from J, with 11 bases in between. In DNA form, the CDR3 reads TGTGCCAGCAGCCAACAAACGAGCACTGAAGCTTTCTTT. Amino acids: CASSQQTSTEAFF. Using reference TRBV7-9 and TRBJ1-1 for the parts outside the CDR3, the full variable domain is DTGVSQNPRHKITKRGQNVTFRCDPISEHNRLYWYRQTLGQGPEFLTYFQNEAQLEKSRLLSDRFSAERPKGSFSTLEIQRTEQGDSAMYLCASSQQTSTEAFFGQGTRLTVV.

The chain carries TRBV19 and TRBJ2-2, with 9 bases that match TRBD2. V lost 5 bases, J lost 1 base, and 8 bases stayed unmatched. Germline V gene lookup returns CDR1 LNHDA and CDR2 SQIVND (reference sequence). CDR3 length: 17 residues. DNA of the CDR3: TGTGCCAGTAGTTTGGCCGGGACTAGCCTGAACACCGGGGAGCTGTTTTTT. Translating gives CASSLAGTSLNTGELFF.

This chain links TRBV6-6 with TRBJ1-1; a weak D match, TRBD1 (5 bases). Trimming stripped 0 bases from V and 5 bases from J, with 10 bases between. The CDR3 is made up of 14 amino acids. Per germline, CDR1 MNHNY and CDR2 SVGAGI (reference sequence). In DNA form, the CDR3 reads TGTGCCAGCAGTTACTCGGGGACGGGAACTGAAGCTTTCTTT. Translated: CASSYSGTGTEAFF.

This sequence joins TRBV7-6 and TRBJ2-7; D ambiguous. Trimming took 3 bases from V and 0 from J, leaving 12 bases between them. Germline CDR1 reads SGHVS; CDR2 reads FNYEAQ. CDR3 length equals 15 residues. CDR3 loop: CASSFLDDGSYEQYF. The CDR3 DNA sequence: TGTGCCAGCAGCTTCCTCGACGACGGCTCCTACGAGCAGTACTTC.